This note documents a single TCR beta chain sequence. These data are taken from a study of cytotoxic CD8 clonotypes in ibrutinib-treated CLL. CDR1 and CDR2 (germline): MGHDK, SYGVNS. V shed 8 bases, J shed 8 bases, and the junction held 4 bases outside the gene matches. This CDR3 has 12 amino acids. Clones were sequenced by immunoSEQ multiplex PCR, and TCRdb holds only the in-frame ones, with some missing. The table lists a few hundred thousand clones, roughly 74% of them singletons. Investigators sourced about 2.2 micrograms of genomic DNA from cryopreserved PBMCs for TCR beta libraries. This TCR was sampled from a human donor with chronic lymphocytic leukemia. Source: PBMCs, taken after 24 months of ibrutinib treatment. The chain combines TRBV25-1 with TRBJ2-7, with 12 bases identical to TRBD1. The CDR3 sequence: CASSGTGGQQYF. CDR3 DNA sequence: TGTGCCAGCTCCGGGACAGGGGGCCAGCAGTACTTC.